The rows below give T cell receptor beta chains drawn from one sample of a study of post-analysis software for immune sequencing data. TCRdb fed the PCR reads into MiXCR, producing one record per CDR3 protein. This repertoire shows roughly 870,000 distinct CDR3 sequences, 53% found once; its top ten account for roughly 4.4%. The sample taken for sequencing was blood. These receptor sequences come from a girl aged 10-17 years with multiple sclerosis. CDR3s include the opening cysteine and the closing phenylalanine or tryptophan.

v_gene	j_gene	CDR3aa
TRBV7-8	TRBJ1-2	CASSLSITNYGYTF
TRBV7-9	TRBJ2-3	CASSQQGRGTDTQYF
TRBV5-1	TRBJ1-2	CASSLSQGAGGYTF
TRBV5-1	TRBJ2-5	CASSPPGLAGGPRQETQYF
TRBV2	TRBJ2-7	CASGGFGTSEQYF
TRBV20-1	TRBJ2-1	CSAKAGAYNEQFF
TRBV28	TRBJ2-3	CASSTPAGAVDTQYF
TRBV10-3	TRBJ1-4	CAISPGPTGGTNEKLFF
TRBV20-1	TRBJ2-1	CSASGTGGYNEQFF
TRBV6-5	TRBJ1-2	CASGRDVDGYTF
TRBV5-1	TRBJ1-2	CASSLATGSRNGYTF
TRBV7-9	TRBJ2-3	CASSSLPGLAGSSTDTQYF
TRBV20-1	TRBJ1-1	CSAFLQGADTEAFF
TRBV29-1	TRBJ1-1	CSFRDNTEAFF
TRBV29-1	TRBJ2-1	CSVAGGERPSSYNEQFF
TRBV10-1	TRBJ2-1	CASSTVGRSRSSLSYNEQFF
TRBV7-6	TRBJ2-7	CASRLGGPGQLFYEQYF
TRBV10-3	.	CAIAPTGGNEQYF
TRBV6-5	TRBJ2-7	CASSAGALGEQYF
TRBV2	TRBJ2-5	CASSEAGDRARLYF
TRBV7-9	TRBJ1-6	CASSSESSYNSPLHF
TRBV20-1	TRBJ2-7	CSAMAGTFSYEQYF
TRBV7-2	TRBJ1-2	CASSLAAGGYGYTF
TRBV27	TRBJ2-7	CASSFLAGQGAAGYEQYF
TRBV11-2	TRBJ2-3	CASSAILSSGTDTQYF
TRBV20-1	TRBJ1-2	CSARPRGLNDGYTF
TRBV5-5	TRBJ1-2	CASSREIAGTGSGYTF
TRBV20-1	TRBJ2-4	CSAGDRSGKKNIQYF
TRBV29-1	TRBJ2-1	CSAVRVLSYNEQFF
TRBV11-2	TRBJ1-4	CASSSSGYEKLFF
TRBV6-5	TRBJ1-2	CASRDRPGGYTF
TRBV9	TRBJ1-2	CASSVDIGAGYGYTF
TRBV6-5	TRBJ2-1	CASSRASNYNEQFF
TRBV29-1	TRBJ1-2	CSVEPETGGLHYGYTF
TRBV29-1	TRBJ2-7	CSVEVGRVNEQYF
TRBV9	TRBJ2-5	CASSVEREGAYETQYF
TRBV20-1	TRBJ2-7	CSAIGGAELYEQYF
TRBV5-1	.	CASSARTAELSEQYF
TRBV5-6	TRBJ2-7	CASSLVRSSYEQYF
TRBV5-1	TRBJ2-1	CASSPSTSSPLYNEQFF
TRBV27	TRBJ2-6	CASRTGPGANVLTF
TRBV11-2	TRBJ1-2	CASSLDPAFLYGYTF
TRBV9	TRBJ1-2	CASSVGSGRGLSNYGYTF
TRBV12-3/TRBV12-4	TRBJ2-1	CASRRDRDYNEQFF
TRBV5-1	TRBJ1-2	CASSFSQGNYGYTF
TRBV20-1	.	CSALLGRVYEQYF
TRBV12-3/TRBV12-4	TRBJ2-5	CASSRQGTAETQYF
TRBV4-2	TRBJ1-6	CASSQDVGDFLHF
TRBV29-1	TRBJ2-5	CSSGGETQYF
TRBV5-1	TRBJ1-1	CASSPRFGGYTNTEAFF
TRBV10-2	TRBJ2-7	CASSDDASGRSVYEQYF
TRBV20-1	TRBJ1-1	CSARDQTDPGLNTEAFF
TRBV5-1	TRBJ1-1	CASSLEGAMNTEAFF
TRBV5-1	TRBJ2-7	CASSLPGGREQYF
TRBV6-7	TRBJ1-6	CASSYSGGIVSPLHF